One and the same sample provided the 13 T cell receptor beta chains below, sequenced in a study of persistence of HIV-infected CD4 T cells. Sequencing used immunoSEQ version 4 in survey mode. Measured with immunoSEQ multiplex PCR; TCRdb has only the in-frame clones, and not every one. The sample has about 51,000 clones; 85% to 90% are singletons. Cells were stimulated nonspecifically with anti-CD3/anti-CD28 magnetic beads. CD4+ T cells upregulating both CD40 ligand and CD69 were sorted as responding cells. Their specific antigens are unknown. The starting material was CD4+ T cells sorted from PBMCs after roughly 17-hour stimulation, obtained from a patient who received antiretroviral therapy. The receptor source for this set is an adult woman with HIV who was CMV-seropositive.

J is TRBJ2-4 and V is TRBV18; TRBD2 matches at 7 bases. Germline V gene sequence: CDR1 KGHSH, CDR2 LQKENI. Trimming cost V 2 bases and J 4 bases; bases outside gene matches: 11. The length of the CDR3 is 17 residues. The CDR3 loop is CASSPRALAEGKNIQYF. For the CDR3, the DNA is TGTGCCAGCTCACCAAGGGCGCTAGCGGAGGGGAAAAACATTCAGTACTTC.

This clone was detected a few times. The chain links TRBV24-1 to TRBJ1-5, with 8 bases that match TRBD1. The CDR3 totals 14 residues. The V gene end was trimmed by 6 bases and the J gene end by 4 bases; junction bases not matched to a gene: 4. The V gene's germline CDR1 is KGHDR and CDR2 SFDVKD. CDR3 DNA: TGTGCCACCAGTAGGGACAGGTCAAATCAGCCCCAGCATTTT. This gives the protein CATSRDRSNQPQHF.

Note on this clone: One end of the junction varies from germline; a read error may be responsible. The chain couples TRBV24-1 to TRBJ2-1, with D maybe TRBD1 (7 bases). The germline V gene encodes CDR1 KGHDR and CDR2 SFDVKD. The CDR3 is made up of 12 amino acids. The CDR3, as DNA: TGTGCCACCAGTGATTTTCAGGGGGGTCCCCTCTTC. Translating gives CATSDFQGGPLF.

The chain employs TRBV19 and TRBJ1-1; no clear D gene. The CDR3 contains 14 residues. Trimming left V 7 bases short and J 5 bases short, with 17 bases between. The germline V gene has CDR1 LNHDA and CDR2 SQIVND (reference sequence). The CDR3 nucleotides read TGTGCCAGTACGTCCATTGTAGGGATAACTGAAGCTTTCTTT. Translation gives CASTSIVGITEAFF.

As for this clone: At one end, the junction sequence differs from germline, possibly due to a read error. The CDR3 region has the DNA TGTGCCAGCAGCCTAGACAGGGGGCTCGTTACTGAAGCTTTCTTT. Translated, it gives CASSLDRGLVTEAFF. The chain recombines TRBV11-3 with TRBJ1-1; 10 bases are a match to TRBD1. The CDR3 has 15 residues. Germline lookup yields CDR1 SGHNT and CDR2 YENEEA.

The rearrangement joins TRBV3-1 (or the pseudogene TRBV3-2) to TRBJ2-1; D unclear. The germline V gene encodes CDR1 LGHDT and CDR2 YNNKEL (reference sequence). With 1 base removed from V and 10 bases from J, the gap between germline ends came to 17 bases. The CDR3 contains 15 residues. CDR3 nucleotides: TGTGCCAGCAGCCAAGGATGGGAAAGGGAAAGGGAGCAGTTCTTC. This encodes CASSQGWEREREQFF.

This chain joins TRBV5-1 and TRBJ1-1; 7 bases map to TRBD1. Per the germline V gene, CDR1 is SGHRS and CDR2 is YFSETQ. This CDR3 has 15 residues. The J segment lost 4 bases and the V segment lost 1 base, leaving 7 bases of the junction unmatched. In DNA form, the CDR3 reads TGCGCCAGCAGCTTGCAGGGAGGGGGCGGCACTGAAGCTTTCTTT. Translating gives CASSLQGGGGTEAFF.

The chain is built from TRBV3-1 (or the pseudogene TRBV3-2) and TRBJ2-7, with 9 bases aligning to TRBD1. The CDR3 runs 14 residues. The ends lost 4 bases at V and 2 bases at J; junction bases unmatched: 3. Per germline, CDR1 LGHDT and CDR2 YNNKEL (reference sequence). This CDR3 reads CASSPRQGAYEQYF. In DNA, the CDR3 is TGTGCCAGCAGCCCGAGACAGGGGGCCTACGAGCAGTACTTC.

The V call is TRBV5-1, the J call TRBJ1-1; TRBD1 matches at 8 bases. Per the germline V gene, CDR1 is SGHRS and CDR2 is YFSETQ. The CDR3 runs 14 residues. With V trimmed by 2 bases and J by 5 bases, 5 bases remained unmatched. CDR3 in amino acids: CASSFGDRSTEAFF. Here the CDR3 DNA reads TGCGCCAGCAGCTTCGGGGACAGGAGTACTGAAGCTTTCTTT. Full variable domain (remainder filled in from reference TRBV5-1 and TRBJ1-1): KAGVTQTPRYLIKTRGQQVTLSCSPISGHRSVSWYQQTPGQGLQFLFEYFSETQRNKGNFPGRFSGRQFSNSRSEMNVSTLELGDSALYLCASSFGDRSTEAFFGQGTRLTVV.

The V and J genes are TRBV6-5 and TRBJ1-1; D is possibly TRBD1 (5 bases). Deletions cut 8 bases from V and 5 bases from J, with 12 bases between. CDR1 is MNHEY and CDR2 is SVGAGI in the germline V gene. The CDR3 is 12 amino acids. The CDR3 sequence: CASGRGYTEAFF. The CDR3 nucleotides are TGTGCCAGCGGGAGGGGATATACTGAAGCTTTCTTT.

The chain carries TRBV24-1 and TRBJ2-5, with D possibly called TRBD1 or TRBD2 (7 bases each). The CDR3 runs 16 residues. V dropped 1 base and J dropped 5 bases, with 16 bases sitting between them. In germline, CDR1 is KGHDR, CDR2 SFDVKD. The CDR3 sequence: CATSDLGGAGGETQYF. CDR3 in DNA: TGTGCCACCAGTGATTTAGGGGGGGCAGGGGGTGAGACCCAGTACTTC.

The V gene is TRBV18, the J gene TRBJ2-7, with D possibly being TRBD2 (7 bases). This CDR3 has 16 residues. The V end lost 6 bases, the J end lost 4 bases, and 22 bases lay between the germline ends. Germline CDR1 is KGHSH and CDR2 is LQKENI. The CDR3 coding sequence is TGTGCCAGCTCGCCTGGACTAGGGGCTAGGGGGTACGAGCAGTACTTC. It codes for CASSPGLGARGYEQYF.

The chain employs TRBV28 and TRBJ2-7; 10 nucleotides agree with TRBD2. CDR1 is MDHEN and CDR2 is SYDVKM in the germline V gene. CDR3 length equals 18 residues. V was pared by 1 base and J by 0 bases, with 9 bases of the junction left unmatched. The CDR3 DNA is TGTGCCAGCAGTTTATCCAGCGGGAGGGTCCTAAGCTCCTACGAGCAGTACTTC. This sequence encodes CASSLSSGRVLSSYEQYF.